A single T cell receptor beta chain is shown here with its context. It lacks a known antigen. No base-level quality is on record; no much larger clone is a single base apart. Unmatched junction bases come to 5, with V trimmed by 6 bases and J by 7 bases. The CDR3, from cysteine to phenylalanine, totals 12 residues. Only the CDR3 part of the read is kept: 36 bases, read in frame from the first base. CDR1 and CDR2 are drawn from the germline V gene: MDHEN, SYDVKM. TCRbeta CDR3 regions were amplified from genomic DNA by means of the immunoSEQ Assay, a bias-controlled multiplex PCR. In the authors' own workflow: Nucleated cell counts per sample were estimated from amplification of reference gene primers within the assay. Sequence reads were collapsed and filtered to measure the absolute abundance of every unique TCRbeta CDR3 rearrangement. For each sample, productive Simpson clonality was calculated by taking the square root of Simpson's diversity index across productive rearrangements. TCRdb mirrors the immuneACCESS table, restricted to in-frame sequences. Some clones are absent from its copies; in checked studies, under half trace to an unresolved V gene, and the reason for the others is unknown. D and trimming come from the DNA, and the V and J calls and clone size come from that table. Across this sample there are about 300,000 clones, with 70% to 90% seen only once. The ten largest clones take up roughly 5.9% of the sample.

This entry comes from a study of blood T cell repertoires in COVID-19 (dated by TCRdb to 2020 to 2021). Concerning the study at large: Collaborator samples came from the United States, Italy and Spain and covered acute and convalescent phases of COVID-19. The repertoires were released in a freely available public database meant as a resource for research on the immune response to SARS-CoV-2. The material from the prospective study consisted of cDNA or gDNA derived from T cells, B-cell-depleted T cells, or PBMCs. The dataset comprised deeply sampled blood TCRbeta repertoires from subjects exposed to, actively infected with, or recovered from COVID-19. HLA class I and class II types, where available, came from metadata supplied by the sample provider rather than from assay-based typing. The sample metadata nearly always contained a de-identified subject ID, COVID-19 status, age in years and sex. Samples were obtained from the ongoing ImmuneRACE study (first 160 participants) and from roughly 1,300 subjects provided by 6 global collaborators.

The study at large found these results: The amount of clinical and demographic metadata varied by source and participant and was provided uncurated.

One collaborating source in Seattle enrolled patients during active infection and followed them longitudinally through the course of disease. Collaborating institutions collected whole blood in K2EDTA tubes following their own protocols. For TCRbeta analysis, collaborators shipped samples as frozen whole blood, isolated PBMCs, or DNA extracted from either of those sample types. The rearrangement joined TRBV28 to TRBJ1-1; 7 bases in the middle match TRBD1. This clonotype was sampled from a woman between 45 and 60 years old with COVID-19, enrolled during active disease. The sequenced material came from peripheral blood. The nucleotide sequence reads as follows: TGTGCCAGCAGCTACGACAGGGATGAAGCTTTCTTT. This codes for CASSYDRDEAFF.